One sample yielded the 20 T cell receptor beta chains listed below, sequenced in a study of CD8 T cells in Susac syndrome. RNA in amounts of roughly 0.5 to 1 ug was reverse transcribed with random hexamers. TCRdb reanalysed the immunoSEQ multiplex PCR reads using MiXCR and keeps one entry per CDR3 protein. The data hold more than 95,000 distinct CDR3 sequences, with around 94% observed a single time. The sample taken for sequencing was CD8+ T cells from PBMCs. The receptors stem from a human donor with Susac syndrome.

V and J are TRBV6-5 and TRBJ2-1; a possible D gene is TRBD2 (6 bases). The germline CDR1 and CDR2 sequences are MNHEY and SVGAGI. There are 16 residues in the CDR3. The V and J ends lost 0 bases and 8 bases respectively, with 17 bases between them. CDR3: CASSYSGGAVLDEQFF. The CDR3 DNA reads as TGTGCCAGCAGTTACTCAGGCGGGGCAGTACTCGATGAGCAGTTCTTC.

The gene calls are TRBV20-1 and TRBJ2-7; D is possibly TRBD1 (5 bases). The CDR3 has 13 residues. The V end lost 6 bases, the J end lost 5 bases, and 17 bases lay between the germline ends. Germline V gene lookup returns CDR1 DFQATT and CDR2 SNEGSKA (reference sequence). The CDR3 here is CSARLKTVNEQYF. CDR3 nucleotide sequence: TGCAGTGCCAGGCTAAAGACAGTAAACGAGCAGTACTTC.

J is TRBJ1-2 and V is TRBV3-1; D possibly corresponds to TRBD1 (5 bases). Trimming took off 4 bases at V and 4 bases at J, with 13 bases between the two ends. CDR1 LGHDT and CDR2 YNNKEL come from the germline V gene (reference sequence). This CDR3 has 14 residues. In DNA, the CDR3 is TGTGCCAGCAGCCCCGGGGCCGGGACCTATGGCTACACCTTC. It codes for CASSPGAGTYGYTF.

The chain employs TRBV7-9 and TRBJ2-7; 8 bases match TRBD1. V lost 7 bases and J lost 5; bases outside the gene matches: 10. This CDR3 comprises 14 residues. Germline CDR1 SEHNR, CDR2 FQNEAQ (reference sequence). As DNA, the CDR3 is TGTGCCAGCAAACTAGGACAGGGACACGACGAGCAGTACTTC. Residues: CASKLGQGHDEQYF.

The chain couples TRBV6-5 to TRBJ1-2; 9 nucleotides agree with TRBD1. From germline, CDR1 is MNHEY and CDR2 SVGAGI. This CDR3 region has 13 residues. Losses at the gene ends were 4 bases for V and 10 bases for J; bases not matched to a gene: 7. CDR3 amino acids: CASSFGTGKHYTF. The CDR3 DNA reads TGTGCCAGCAGTTTCGGGACAGGGAAACACTACACCTTC.

The chain recombines TRBV27 with TRBJ2-1; 10 bases match TRBD2. Germline-derived CDR1 and CDR2 are MNHEY and SMNVEV (reference sequence). Unmatched junction bases numbered 6, after V lost 4 bases and J lost 6 bases. This CDR3 spans 15 amino acids. The DNA of the CDR3 is TGTGCCAGCAGTTCCTTCAGCGGGGGGGCCAATGAGCAGTTCTTC. Protein sequence: CASSSFSGGANEQFF.

The J gene is TRBJ2-5, the V gene TRBV6-2 or TRBV6-3, with D maybe TRBD1 (6 bases). Germline CDR1 and CDR2: MNHEY and SVGEGT. V was clipped by 6 bases and J by 2 bases, with 10 bases between them. The CDR3 covers 13 residues. The CDR3 nucleotides are TGTGCCAGCAGCCGGACAGAGCAAGAGACCCAGTACTTC. Protein sequence: CASSRTEQETQYF.

This clonotype was counted a single time. The V call is TRBV12-3 or TRBV12-4, the J call TRBJ1-3; unclear D gene. Deletions cut 6 bases from V and 1 base from J, with 7 bases between. CDR3 size: 13 residues. CDR3 nucleotide sequence: TGTGCCAGCAGCACCCCTTCTGGAAACACCATATATTTT. Translating it yields CASSTPSGNTIYF.

V usage is TRBV29-1 and J usage is TRBJ1-2, with unresolved D. Germline V gene data show CDR1 as SQVTM and CDR2 as ANQGSEA. V lost 0 bases, J lost 0 bases, and 8 bases lay in between. This CDR3 contains 14 residues. DNA of the CDR3: TGCAGCGTTGAAGAATGGGCCACTAACTATGGCTACACCTTC. The encoded protein is CSVEEWATNYGYTF.

The V call is TRBV4-3, the J call TRBJ2-2; 13 nucleotides line up with TRBD2. The germline CDR1 and CDR2 sequences are LGHNA and YSLEER. The CDR3 covers 18 residues. The ends lost 4 bases at V and 0 bases at J; junction bases unmatched: 5. CDR3 amino acids: CASSLLAGGPSNTGELFF. For the CDR3, the DNA is TGCGCCAGCAGCCTACTAGCGGGAGGGCCTTCGAACACCGGGGAGCTGTTTTTT.

This chain uses TRBV29-1 with TRBJ2-5, with no clear D. The CDR3 extends over 15 amino acids. Germline CDR1 SQVTM, CDR2 ANQGSEA. Trimming removed 0 bases at V and 0 bases at J, with 11 bases between. The CDR3 here is CSVEDLQEYQETQYF. The CDR3 nucleotides read TGCAGCGTTGAAGATCTTCAGGAGTACCAAGAGACCCAGTACTTC.

The chain employs TRBV7-9 and TRBJ1-5; a possible D gene is TRBD1 (5 bases). Trimming left V 6 bases short and J 4 bases short, with 22 bases between. Germline CDR1 reads SEHNR; CDR2 reads FQNEAQ (reference sequence). The CDR3 sequence is 17 residues long. The CDR3 bases are TGTGCCAGCAGTCGGTCATATGGGAGGGGAGGGAATCAGCCCCAGCATTTT. It codes for CASSRSYGRGGNQPQHF.

Only a few counts were recorded for this clonotype. The chain carries TRBV7-9 and TRBJ2-3; no firm D call. Trimming stripped 3 bases from V and 6 bases from J, with 1 base between. This CDR3 has 10 amino acids. Looked up from germline, CDR1 is SEHNR and CDR2 is FQNEAQ (reference sequence). DNA of the CDR3: TGTGCCAGCAGCTTGGATACGCAGTATTTT. The encoded protein is CASSLDTQYF.

This chain connects TRBV9 to TRBJ1-2; TRBD1 is a possible D gene (5 bases). Germline loops: CDR1 SGDLS, CDR2 YYNGEE. Trimming took off 4 bases at V and 1 base at J, with 14 bases between the two ends. This CDR3 has 15 amino acids. DNA for the CDR3: TGTGCCAGCAGCCCCCGACAGACAGTTAACTATGGCTACACCTTC. Translation gives CASSPRQTVNYGYTF.

The chain couples TRBV21-1 to TRBJ2-7; whether TRBD2, the table's D call, matches the DNA was not checked. TRBV21-1 is marked as a pseudogene. The CDR3 is 15 amino acids. The CDR3 loop reads CASSKLRVGPTEQYF. The CDR3 coding sequence is TGTGCCAGCAGCAAATTGAGGGTAGGTCCTACGGAGCAGTACTTC.

V is TRBV20-1 and J is TRBJ2-7; TRBD1 might be the D (5 bases). Germline V gene data show CDR1 as DFQATT and CDR2 as SNEGSKA (reference sequence). V lost 0 bases to trimming and J lost 2 bases, with 14 bases between them. The CDR3 runs 15 residues. In nucleotides, the CDR3 is TGCAGTGCTAGAGATGGCGGAGACAGCCCCTACGAGCAGTACTTC. Protein sequence: CSARDGGDSPYEQYF.

The V and J genes are TRBV7-9 and TRBJ2-1; D uncertain. CDR3 length: 15 amino acids. V was trimmed by 5 bases and J by 0 bases, leaving 11 bases between them. Per germline, CDR1 SEHNR and CDR2 FQNEAQ (reference sequence). The DNA of the CDR3 is TGTGCCAGCAGCCCCCCCGGCAGCTCCTACAATGAGCAGTTCTTC. As protein: CASSPPGSSYNEQFF.

The rearrangement joins TRBV4-2 to TRBJ2-3; 10 positions agree with TRBD2. The CDR3 totals 17 residues. The germline V gene encodes CDR1 LGHNA and CDR2 YNFKEQ. Trimming removed 3 bases from V and 4 bases from J; junction bases left unmatched: 10. This CDR3 is CASSHGTSGTGADTQYF. In DNA, the CDR3 is TGTGCCAGCAGCCACGGCACTAGCGGGACGGGGGCAGATACGCAGTATTTT.

This chain links TRBV19 with TRBJ2-1; TRBD1 is a possible D gene (6 bases). The CDR3 covers 13 residues. V lost 8 bases to trimming and J lost 4 bases, with 12 bases between them. Germline CDR1 LNHDA, CDR2 SQIVND (reference sequence). The CDR3 DNA reads TGTGCCAGTGGCACCGGGACATACAATGAGCAGTTCTTC. Protein product: CASGTGTYNEQFF.

The genes are TRBV5-6 and TRBJ1-4; TRBD1 is a possible D gene (6 bases). Germline V gene lookup returns CDR1 SGHDT and CDR2 YYEEEE. This CDR3 is built from 14 residues. Trimming removed 4 bases at V and 8 bases at J, with 15 bases between. The CDR3 loop reads CASSLSRGAEKLFF. For the CDR3, the DNA is TGTGCCAGCAGCCTAAGCAGGGGAGCCGAAAAACTGTTTTTT. Variable domain in full (rest from reference TRBV5-6 and TRBJ1-4): DAGVTQSPTHLIKTRGQQVTLRCSPKSGHDTVSWYQQALGQGPQFIFQYYEEEERQRGNFPDRFSGHQFPNYSSELNVNALLLGDSALYLCASSLSRGAEKLFFGSGTQLSVL.